This T cell receptor beta chain is drawn from a study of technical replicates of blood from several donors. This clone was seen a handful of times. In germline, CDR1 is MGHDK, CDR2 SYGVNS. The germline V and J ends were trimmed by 3 bases and 6 bases, with 4 bases remaining between them. The CDR3 runs to 11 residues. Clones were sequenced by immunoSEQ multiplex PCR, and TCRdb holds only the in-frame ones, with some missing. The table lists more than 90,000 clones, roughly 95% of them singletons. The rearrangement uses TRBV25-1 and TRBJ2-3; no reliable D call. Sequencing input: T cells isolated from PBMCs. The receptor comes from a human donor in good health. DNA of the CDR3: TGTGCCAGCAGTGACAGGGATACGCAGTATTTT. It codes for CASSDRDTQYF.